The 13 T cell receptor beta chains given below trace back to one sample, sequenced in a study of blood T cells in healthy people across ages. The use of a sample-barcoded 5' primer and a J-beta primer mix characterized a second PCR of about 6 to 12 cycles. From the 5' RACE reads, TCRdb called clonotypes with MiXCR, one entry per CDR3 protein. The sample has more than 650,000 distinct CDR3 sequences; about 20% are singletons. The sequenced material came from blood. These receptor sequences come from a man in his sixties or seventies in good health.

This clonotype appeared a few times. The V and J genes are TRBV27 and TRBJ2-2; no firm D call. CDR3 size: 15 residues. The V end lost 3 bases, the J end lost 2 bases, and 10 bases lay between the germline ends. Germline V CDR1 and CDR2: MNHEY, SMNVEV (reference sequence). DNA for the CDR3: TGTGCCAGCAGTTTCGGGCAGCTAAACACCGGGGAGCTGTTTTTT. It translates to CASSFGQLNTGELFF.

The chain combines TRBV6-6 with TRBJ2-7; 8 positions match TRBD1. Losses at the gene ends were 6 bases for V and 1 base for J; bases not matched to a gene: 5. The length of the CDR3 is 14 residues. CDR1 is MNHNY and CDR2 is SVGAGI in the germline V gene (reference sequence). The CDR3: CASRRQGRSYEQYF. The CDR3 DNA sequence: TGTGCCAGCAGGCGACAGGGGAGGTCCTACGAGCAGTACTTC.

The rearrangement links TRBV6-2 or TRBV6-3 to TRBJ2-7, with 9 positions matching TRBD2. The J call may be in error: the DNA end matches TRBJ2-1 better. This CDR3 contains 17 residues. Germline V gene sequence: CDR1 MNHEY, CDR2 SVGEGT. CDR3 bases: TGTGCCAGCAGTCATCCGGGTGGCGGGAGGGTCTACAATGAGCAGTTCTTC. Translating gives CASSHPGGGRVYNEQFF.

This clonotype was counted only a few times. This chain joins TRBV9 and TRBJ2-7, with 10 nucleotides matching TRBD2. The germline gives CDR1 SGDLS, CDR2 YYNGEE. J lost 6 bases, V lost 0 bases, and 6 bases had no gene match. CDR3 length: 15 amino acids. The CDR3: CASSVAPASGGEQYF. The CDR3 coding sequence is TGTGCCAGCAGCGTAGCTCCGGCTAGCGGGGGCGAGCAGTACTTC.

This clonotype was counted between two and nine times. The gene calls are TRBV29-1 and TRBJ1-2, with 9 bases lining up with TRBD1. Germline V gives CDR1 SQVTM, CDR2 ANQGSEA. With 8 bases clipped from V and 6 bases from J, the junction kept 7 bases outside the gene matches. There are 12 residues in the CDR3. CDR3 protein: CSTGTGYDGYTF. The CDR3 DNA follows: TGCAGCACAGGGACAGGGTACGATGGCTACACCTTC.

The table lists this clonotype with a few counts. The chain carries TRBV28 and TRBJ2-6; D unclear. The germline V gene encodes CDR1 MDHEN and CDR2 SYDVKM. The V and J ends lost 3 bases and 0 bases respectively, with 9 bases between them. The CDR3 spans 16 residues. For the CDR3, the DNA is TGTGCCAGCAGTTTCTATGTACGCTCTGGGGCCAACGTCCTGACTTTC. As protein: CASSFYVRSGANVLTF.

This clonotype was found a few times. The rearrangement joins TRBV5-1 to TRBJ2-3; no clear D gene. Germline V gives CDR1 SGHRS, CDR2 YFSETQ. The CDR3 covers 13 residues. V lost 4 bases and J 4 bases, leaving 10 bases between the germline ends. Here the CDR3 reads CASSGPRADTQYF. DNA of the CDR3: TGCGCCAGCAGCGGGCCACGAGCAGATACGCAGTATTTT.

This clonotype has ten or more counts. The CDR3 is CASSSRAVNEKLFF. DNA for the CDR3: TGTGCCAGCAGTTCCAGGGCGGTTAATGAAAAACTGTTTTTT. The V and J genes are TRBV12-3 or TRBV12-4 and TRBJ1-4, with a weak D call TRBD1 (5 bases). V lost 4 bases to trimming and J lost 4 bases, with 10 bases between them. This CDR3 has 14 amino acids.

The chain recombines TRBV11-2 with TRBJ2-3, with 13 bases fitting TRBD2. Germline V gene sequence: CDR1 SGHAT, CDR2 FQNNGV. V trimming: 5 bases; J trimming: 7 bases; junction bases outside the gene matches: 9. This CDR3 is built from 16 residues. This CDR3 is CASSPRTSGSLYTQYF. Written as DNA, the CDR3 is TGTGCCAGCAGCCCTAGGACTAGCGGGAGTTTATATACGCAGTATTTT.

The sample holds a few counts of this clonotype. The chain carries TRBV7-9 and TRBJ1-2, with 7 bases matching TRBD1. CDR1 is SEHNR, CDR2 FQNEAQ, per germline (reference sequence). The CDR3 has 14 amino acids. The V gene end was trimmed by 4 bases and the J gene end by 4 bases; junction bases not matched to a gene: 6. The CDR3 DNA reads TGTGCCAGCAGCTCGACGAGACAGGGCTATGGCTACACCTTC. Its translation is CASSSTRQGYGYTF.

This clonotype occurred a few times. The chain links TRBV4-3 to TRBJ2-2, with 7 bases fitting TRBD1. The CDR3 sequence is 15 residues long. Germline lookup yields CDR1 LGHNA and CDR2 YSLEER. The V and J ends lost 3 bases and 7 bases, in that order; junction bases with no gene match: 8. This chain's CDR3 is CASSHSQGEVGELFF. The CDR3 DNA reads TGCGCCAGCAGCCATAGTCAGGGGGAAGTCGGGGAGCTGTTTTTT.

The CDR3 reads CASSAWTAKSKNIQYF. The CDR3 bases are TGTGCCAGCAGTGCCTGGACAGCCAAATCCAAAAACATTCAGTACTTC. The chain couples TRBV27 to TRBJ2-4; the D gene is possibly TRBD1 (6 bases). Trimming stripped 5 bases from V and 2 bases from J, with 16 bases between. Germline loops: CDR1 MNHEY, CDR2 SMNVEV (reference sequence). This CDR3 contains 16 residues.

The V call is TRBV20-1, the J call TRBJ2-1; maybe TRBD2 (5 bases). The CDR3 loop spans 14 amino acids. V was cut by 6 bases and J by 7 bases, with 19 bases left in between. Looked up from germline, CDR1 is DFQATT and CDR2 is SNEGSKA (reference sequence). The CDR3 loop reads CSASLPSGRNEQFF. The CDR3 DNA follows: TGCAGTGCCTCACTTCCCTCGGGAAGGAATGAGCAGTTCTTC.